This T cell receptor beta chain was recovered during a study of beta chain features in type 1 diabetes listed by TCRdb under 2018. Study-level background: Mean age, gender distribution, total cell number and subset yield were not different between patients and healthy donors. A total of 107,917,701 sorted cells were examined across all samples, and the number of cells per subset was strongly correlated with RNA yield. In the study, TCRB repertoires of sorted circulating CD4+ T cell subsets from recently diagnosed type 1 diabetes patients were compared with those of matched healthy donors. Regulatory and stem cell-like memory subsets were obtained from only 8 patients and roughly eight healthy donors, while naive and central memory subsets were obtained from all 30 or so donors. General conclusions and limits of the study: Naive, central memory and regulatory TCRB repertoires appeared to be more alike among patients than among healthy donors. Because cDNA was sequenced instead of genomic DNA, activated cells with high expression could be over-represented, although the groups did not differ in activation or CD3 levels. Type 1 diabetes patients showed a moderate but significant shortening of TCRB CDR3 length in all four CD4+ subsets. Shorter templates might be favored by PCR, yet because patient and control samples were amplified and corrected together, any such skew would affect both groups equally. At VDJ recombination sites, patients with type 1 diabetes made fewer insertions and deleted more nucleotides, a pattern implying thymic rearrangement abnormalities. Because the HLA sub-analyses included only small numbers of individuals, any influence of HLA type on TCRB rearrangement was left unresolved.

The entire amount of isolated RNA was reverse transcribed using the High Capacity cDNA Reverse Transcription Kit, so the sequenced TCRB transcripts were expressed ones. Naive, central memory and regulatory T cell samples underwent deep immunoSEQ sequencing, averaging about 3.3 million total reads per sample. Sorted cells were lysed in RLT buffer and RNA was extracted with DNase-treated RNeasy Micro or Mini kits, depending on cell number. To prevent cross-contamination, every cell subset was processed on its own, while patient and healthy donor samples were processed together. Using the immunoSEQ multiplex PCR, TCRB sequences were amplified from cDNA into 87-bp fragments spanning the CDR3 region. Sequencing of the amplicons was performed on the Illumina HiSeq platform. Under the source paper's analysis protocol: PCR bias was computationally corrected using synthetic template baselines, reads within Hamming distance 2 were collapsed, and singletons that could not be merged were discarded. By aligning reads against IMGT, V, D and J genes, CDR3 length, and insertions or deletions at six rearrangement sites were assigned. Within each subset, clonotype counts were normalized to sorted cell number, and only after that were true diversity and Gini coefficients computed with the tcR R package. The overlap coefficient, calculated on TCRB nucleotide sequences, was used to measure repertoire sharing. As a proxy for the pre-selection repertoire, out-of-frame TCRB sequences from naive cells were analyzed. The immuneACCESS repertoire file appears here via TCRdb, limited to in-frame rearrangements. These files lack a portion of the clones; in checked studies, under half of the deficit traces to unresolved V genes, and the cause of the others is not known. The DNA gave D and trimming, while V, J and clone size come from that table. A total of fewer than 300,000 clones appear in this sample, around 21% of them only once. Roughly 0.028% of the sample is in the top ten clones.

With regard to this clone: It lacks a known antigen. It has no much larger one-base neighbor in the sample; base qualities were not kept.

Reading the germline V gene (reference sequence) gives CDR1 SEHNR and CDR2 FQNEAQ. The junction carries 14 bases between V and J, which are trimmed by 5 bases and 1 base respectively. The CDR3 runs 15 residues from the cysteine to the phenylalanine. Only the CDR3 part of the read is kept: 45 bases, read in frame from the first base. From each donor, a single peripheral blood sample of approximately 120 mL on average was drawn into heparinised tubes. Naive, central memory, regulatory and stem cell-like memory CD4+ T cells were sorted on a BD FACSAria II using a panel including CD45RO, CCR7, CD25, CD127, CD95 and CD27. All sorted populations exceeded 95% purity. PBMCs were isolated right away by Lymphoprep density gradient centrifugation and were stained directly, without culture. So that batch effects would be minimized, each experiment stained and sorted samples in pairs, pairing one healthy donor with one patient.

The sequence is built from TRBV7-9 and TRBJ1-1; the D gene is perhaps TRBD1, on 6 matching bases. What was sequenced was naive CD4+ T cells from blood. The cell subset or site label corresponds to: true naive CD4+ T cells. This clonotype was sampled from a woman aged 40 to 50 with type 1 diabetes. This receptor has the CDR3 CASSPQDSANTEAFF. The DNA reads as follows: TGTGCCAGCAGCCCTCAGGACAGCGCGAACACTGAAGCTTTCTTT.